Below, one T cell receptor (beta chain) is given with its context. The record originates from a study of technical replicates of blood from four donors. The CDR3 has 13 residues. Trimming at V came to 8 bases and at J to 9 bases, leaving 6 bases not matched to a gene. The germline V gene has CDR1 MNHNS and CDR2 SASEGT. The method was immunoSEQ multiplex PCR; TCRdb's version includes in-frame clones alone and lacks a portion of them. The table lists approximately 97,000 clones, roughly 95% of them singletons, with about 0.36% in the top ten. This chain uses TRBV6-1 with TRBJ2-3, with TRBD2 identical over 12 bases. The sequenced material came from T cells isolated from PBMCs. The source is a human donor in good health. CDR3 sequence: CASWLAGGTTQYF. The DNA for the CDR3 is TGTGCCAGCTGGCTAGCGGGAGGGACGACGCAGTATTTT.